This TCR beta chain was retrieved from a study of early T cells in non-severe SARS-CoV-2 infection. At least ten counts were recorded for this clonotype. MiXCR was run by TCRdb on the 5' RACE reads, yielding one entry per CDR3 protein. The repertoire consists of some 96,000 distinct CDR3 sequences, with approximately 10% occurring once and the leading ten covering 4.7%. Trimming took 0 bases from V and 4 from J, leaving 9 bases between them. The V gene's germline CDR1 is ENHRY and CDR2 SYGVKD. There are 14 residues in the CDR3. This receptor was obtained from an adult who was a healthcare worker with PCR-confirmed SARS-CoV-2 infection or an uninfected control (not recorded which). The chain employs TRBV10-3 and TRBJ2-5; D is possibly TRBD2 (6 bases). Source: whole blood, taken at baseline. This CDR3 reads CAISESGGAETQYF. CDR3 DNA: TGTGCCATCAGTGAGTCCGGAGGGGCAGAGACCCAGTACTTC.